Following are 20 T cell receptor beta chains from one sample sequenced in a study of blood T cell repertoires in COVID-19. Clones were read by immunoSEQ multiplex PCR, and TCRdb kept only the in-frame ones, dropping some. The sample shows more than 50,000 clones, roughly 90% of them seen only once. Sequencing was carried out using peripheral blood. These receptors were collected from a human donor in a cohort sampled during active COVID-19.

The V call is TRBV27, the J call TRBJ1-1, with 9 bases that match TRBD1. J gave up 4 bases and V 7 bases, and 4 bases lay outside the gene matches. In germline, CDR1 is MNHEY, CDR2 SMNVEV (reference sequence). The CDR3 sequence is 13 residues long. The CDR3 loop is CASKRDRVTEAFF. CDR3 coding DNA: TGTGCCAGCAAGCGGGACAGGGTCACTGAAGCTTTCTTT.

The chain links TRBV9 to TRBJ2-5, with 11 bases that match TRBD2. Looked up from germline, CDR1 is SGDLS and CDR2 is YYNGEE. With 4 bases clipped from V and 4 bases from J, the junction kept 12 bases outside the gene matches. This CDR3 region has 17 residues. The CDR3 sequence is CASSPSPTSGVGETQYF. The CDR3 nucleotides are TGTGCCAGCAGCCCCAGCCCGACTAGCGGGGTAGGAGAGACCCAGTACTTC.

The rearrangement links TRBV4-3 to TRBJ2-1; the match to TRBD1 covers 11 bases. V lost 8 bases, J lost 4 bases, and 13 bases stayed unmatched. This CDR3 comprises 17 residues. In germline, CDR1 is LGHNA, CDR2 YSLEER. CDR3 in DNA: TGCGCCAGCCAAAAAGAACCCGGGACAGGGGGATACAATGAGCAGTTCTTC. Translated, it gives CASQKEPGTGGYNEQFF.

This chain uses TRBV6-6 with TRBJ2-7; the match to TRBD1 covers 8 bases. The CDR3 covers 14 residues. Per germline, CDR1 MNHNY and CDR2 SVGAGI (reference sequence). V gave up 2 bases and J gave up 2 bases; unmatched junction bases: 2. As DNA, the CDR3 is TGTGCCAGCAGTTACGGGGGACAGGCCTACGAGCAGTACTTC. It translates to CASSYGGQAYEQYF.

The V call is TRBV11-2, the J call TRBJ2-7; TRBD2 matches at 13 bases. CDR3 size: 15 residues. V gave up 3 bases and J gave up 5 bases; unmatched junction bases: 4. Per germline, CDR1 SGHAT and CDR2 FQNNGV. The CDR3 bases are TGTGCCAGCAGCTTCACTAGCGGGGGGGCAAACGAGCAGTACTTC. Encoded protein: CASSFTSGGANEQYF.

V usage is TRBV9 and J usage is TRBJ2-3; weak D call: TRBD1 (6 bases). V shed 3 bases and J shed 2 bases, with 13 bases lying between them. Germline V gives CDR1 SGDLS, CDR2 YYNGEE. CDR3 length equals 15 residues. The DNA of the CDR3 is TGTGCCAGCAGCGAGCTACAGGGCCACACAGATACGCAGTATTTT. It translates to CASSELQGHTDTQYF.

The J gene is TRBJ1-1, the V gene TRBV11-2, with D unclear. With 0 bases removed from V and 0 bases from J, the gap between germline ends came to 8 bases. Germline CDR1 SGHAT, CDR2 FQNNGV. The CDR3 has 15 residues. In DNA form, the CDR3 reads TGTGCCAGCAGCTTAGAGGCCCGAATGAACACTGAAGCTTTCTTT. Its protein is CASSLEARMNTEAFF.

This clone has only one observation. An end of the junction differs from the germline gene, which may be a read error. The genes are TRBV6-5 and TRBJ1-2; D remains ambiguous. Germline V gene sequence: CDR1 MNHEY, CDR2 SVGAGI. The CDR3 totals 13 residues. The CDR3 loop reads CAGSYQSEYGYTF. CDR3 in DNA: TGTGCCGGCAGTTATCAGTCAGAATATGGCTACACCTTC.

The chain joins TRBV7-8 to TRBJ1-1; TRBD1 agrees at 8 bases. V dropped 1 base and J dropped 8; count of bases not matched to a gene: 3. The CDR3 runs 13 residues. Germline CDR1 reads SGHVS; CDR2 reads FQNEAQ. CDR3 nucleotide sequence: TGTGCCAGCAGCTTAGGGGACAGGCTAGAAGCTTTCTTT. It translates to CASSLGDRLEAFF.

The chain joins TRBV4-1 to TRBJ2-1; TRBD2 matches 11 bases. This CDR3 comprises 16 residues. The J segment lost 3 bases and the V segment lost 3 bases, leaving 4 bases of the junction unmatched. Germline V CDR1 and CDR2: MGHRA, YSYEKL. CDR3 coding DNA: TGCGCCAGCAGCCACCCTAGCGGGGGGAACTACAATGAGCAGTTCTTC. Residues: CASSHPSGGNYNEQFF.

The CDR3 sequence is CATSRAQGTNEKLFF. CDR3 nucleotides: TGTGCCACCAGCAGAGCCCAGGGGACTAATGAAAAACTGTTTTTT. The chain couples TRBV15 to TRBJ1-4; TRBD1 is a possible D gene (6 bases). The CDR3 consists of 15 residues. Per the germline V gene, CDR1 is LNHNV and CDR2 is YYDKDF (reference sequence). The ends were cut back, 1 base at V and 2 bases at J, with 8 bases in the middle.

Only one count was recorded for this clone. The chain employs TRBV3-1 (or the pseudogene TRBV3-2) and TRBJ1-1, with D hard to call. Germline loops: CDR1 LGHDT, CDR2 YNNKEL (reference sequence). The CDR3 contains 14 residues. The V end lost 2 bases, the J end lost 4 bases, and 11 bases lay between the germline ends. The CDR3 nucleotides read TGTGCCAGCAGCCAAATATCAGGTTCCACTGAAGCTTTCTTT. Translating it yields CASSQISGSTEAFF.

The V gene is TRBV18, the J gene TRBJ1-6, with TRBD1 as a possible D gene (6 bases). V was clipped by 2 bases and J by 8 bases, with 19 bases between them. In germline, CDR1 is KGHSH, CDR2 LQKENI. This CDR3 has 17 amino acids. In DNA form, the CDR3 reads TGTGCCAGCTCACCAGTTCTAAACCGGGACACGGATTCACCCCTCCACTTT. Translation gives CASSPVLNRDTDSPLHF. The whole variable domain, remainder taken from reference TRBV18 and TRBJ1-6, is NAGVMQNPRHLVRRRGQEARLRCSPMKGHSHVYWYRQLPEEGLKFMVYLQKENIIDESGMPKERFSAEFPKEGPSILRIQQVVRGDSAAYFCASSPVLNRDTDSPLHFGNGTRLTVT.

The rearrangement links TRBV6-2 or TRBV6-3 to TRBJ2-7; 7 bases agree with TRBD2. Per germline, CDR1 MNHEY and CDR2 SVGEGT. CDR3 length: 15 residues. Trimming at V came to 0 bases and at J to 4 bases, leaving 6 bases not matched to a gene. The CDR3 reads CASSYSGGTLYEQYF. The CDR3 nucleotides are TGTGCCAGCAGTTACTCGGGAGGGACTCTATACGAGCAGTACTTC.

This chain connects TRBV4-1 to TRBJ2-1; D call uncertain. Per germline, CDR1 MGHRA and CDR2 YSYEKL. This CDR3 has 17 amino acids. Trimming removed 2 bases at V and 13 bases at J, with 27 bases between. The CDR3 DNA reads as TGCGCCAGCAGCCAACCTACCGGCCCTAGATACCGAAACCAACAGTTCTTC. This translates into CASSQPTGPRYRNQQFF.

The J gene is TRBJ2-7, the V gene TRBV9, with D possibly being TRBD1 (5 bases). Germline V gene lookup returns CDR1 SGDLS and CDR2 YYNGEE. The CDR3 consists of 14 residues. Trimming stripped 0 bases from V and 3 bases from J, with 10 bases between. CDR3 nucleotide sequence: TGTGCCAGCAGCGTAGGGGGCGCAGGCTACGAGCAGTACTTC. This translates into CASSVGGAGYEQYF.

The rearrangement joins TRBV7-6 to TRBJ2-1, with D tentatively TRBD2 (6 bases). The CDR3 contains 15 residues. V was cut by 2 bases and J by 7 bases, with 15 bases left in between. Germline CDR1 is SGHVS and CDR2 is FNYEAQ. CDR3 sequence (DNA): TGTGCCAGCAGCTTACGGGACTCTCCGGGAAATGAGCAGTTCTTC. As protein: CASSLRDSPGNEQFF.

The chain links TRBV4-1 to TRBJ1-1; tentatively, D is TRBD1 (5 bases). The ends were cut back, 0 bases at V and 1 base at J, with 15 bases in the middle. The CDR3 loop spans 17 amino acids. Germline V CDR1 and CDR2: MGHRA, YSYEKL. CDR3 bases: TGCGCCAGCAGCCAAGATGGGACTATCCGAGGGAACACTGAAGCTTTCTTT. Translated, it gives CASSQDGTIRGNTEAFF.

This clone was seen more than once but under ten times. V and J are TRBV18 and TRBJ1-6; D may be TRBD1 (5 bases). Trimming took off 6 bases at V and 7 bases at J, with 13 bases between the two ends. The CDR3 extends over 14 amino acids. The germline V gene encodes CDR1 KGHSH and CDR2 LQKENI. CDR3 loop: CASSGQVLNSPLHF. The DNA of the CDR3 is TGTGCCAGCTCGGGGCAAGTTCTGAATTCACCCCTCCACTTT.

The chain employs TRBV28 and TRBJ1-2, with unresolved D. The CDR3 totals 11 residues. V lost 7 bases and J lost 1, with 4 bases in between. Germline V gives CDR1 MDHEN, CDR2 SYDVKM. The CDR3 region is CASKYNYGYTF. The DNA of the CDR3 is TGTGCCAGCAAATATAACTATGGCTACACCTTC.